This T cell receptor (beta chain) was sequenced for a study of T cells expressing NK-cell markers. Study details: In sorted CD3+CD56+NKG2C+, CD3+CD56+NKG2C- and CD3+CD56-NKG2C+ T cells, TCR beta repertoires were obtained.

General study points: Similarly, these clonotypes led the CD3+CD56-NKG2C+ fraction as well in a handful of donors.

Regarding this clonotype: The antigen is not known.

5'RACE template switching built TCR beta cDNA with unique molecular identifiers. TCRdb re-analyzed the 5' RACE reads; it lists each CDR3 protein once, without DNA. This repertoire comprises roughly 170,000 distinct CDR3 sequences; its ten largest clones make up 15% to 20%. This sequence was found in a woman between 18 and 75 years old in good health. The sequenced material came from blood T cells: a sorted CD56 or NKG2C T cell subset, CD4+ or CD8+ T cells, or bulk PBMC T cells (not recorded which).

Here the CDR3 reads CASSYDSWQVNEKLFF. The chain joins TRBV6-5 to TRBJ1-4. The length of the CDR3 is 16 residues. Germline V gene lookup returns CDR1 MNHEY and CDR2 SVGAGI.